This TCR beta chain was sequenced during a study of T cells in tumors after PD-1 blockade. Across the whole study: Each patient got pembrolizumab 200 mg every 3 weeks or cemiplimab 350 mg every 2 weeks. During anti-PD-1 treatment, some patients continued daily vismodegib 150 mg. On average, peripheral blood gave about 100,000 TCR templates and around 40,000 unique clonotypes.

Germline CDR1 MNHEY, CDR2 SMNVEV (reference sequence). The length of the CDR3 is 14 residues. Trimming stripped 10 bases from V and 2 bases from J, with 16 bases between. As to this clone: The antigen remains unidentified.

Findings and limits, study-wide: Peripheral recruitment is suggested, as some novel exhausted tumor clones were in pre-treatment blood.

The data were produced by immunoSEQ multiplex PCR, yet TCRdb's version contains in-frame clones alone and is incomplete. The data show 30,000 to 40,000 clones, just under 80% seen once. Specimen: PBMCs, collected before anti-PD-1 treatment. The sequence was obtained from a human donor with basal cell carcinoma. J is TRBJ2-3 and V is TRBV27; D call uncertain. The CDR3 nucleotides are TGTGCCACCGCGCCGAGTAGACTCACAGATACGCAGTATTTT. Translation: CATAPSRLTDTQYF.